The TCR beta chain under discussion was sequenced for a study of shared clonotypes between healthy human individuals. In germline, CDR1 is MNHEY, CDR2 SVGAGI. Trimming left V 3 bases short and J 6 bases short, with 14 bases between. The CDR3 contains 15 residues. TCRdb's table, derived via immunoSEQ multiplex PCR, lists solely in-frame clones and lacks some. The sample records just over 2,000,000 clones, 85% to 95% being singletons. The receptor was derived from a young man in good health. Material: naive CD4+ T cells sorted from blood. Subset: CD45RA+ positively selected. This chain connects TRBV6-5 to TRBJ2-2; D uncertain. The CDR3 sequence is CASSYLHLGSGELFF. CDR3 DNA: TGTGCCAGCAGTTATCTCCACTTGGGCTCCGGGGAGCTGTTTTTT.